A selection of T cell receptor beta chains follows, all from one sample in a study of T cells after posttransplantation cyclophosphamide. TCRdb's copy holds only in-frame clones and misses some; the assay was immunoSEQ multiplex PCR. The data contain about 10,000 clones, around 84% of them singletons. The sequencing used PBMCs, collected approximately 2,000 days after a stem cell transplant with posttransplant cyclophosphamide. These receptors all come from a female patient in her forties or fifties who received an allogeneic stem cell transplant from a related donor, was CMV-positive, and had no GVHD. Some T cells may be transferred from the graft donor. Both conserved end residues are part of each CDR3. A D gene is named only where the DNA matches it firmly. Rows may omit the clone size; those that give it use once, few, many or a size class.

d_call clone_size j_call v_call cdr3_nt cdr3_aa
TRBD2 - TRBJ2-5 TRBV28 TGTGCCAGCAGTTTATCTGCAGGCGGGGGGACCCAGTACTTC CASSLSAGGGTQYF
TRBD1 - TRBJ1-3 TRBV5-6 TGTGCCAGCAGCCCTCAAGGACAGGGCGGTGGAAACACCATATATTTT CASSPQGQGGGNTIYF
- once TRBJ1-5 TRBV28 TGTGCCAGCAGTGCAACAGGGCCCCGGAGTCAGCCCCAGCATTTT CASSATGPRSQPQHF
TRBD1 - TRBJ1-6 TRBV7-2 TGTGCCAGCAGCTTAGGACAGGGTAGTTCACCCCTCCACTTT CASSLGQGSSPLHF
TRBD1 once TRBJ1-5 TRBV7-2 TGTGCCAGCAGCTTCGACAGGGGGGATCGCAATCAGCCCCAGCATTTT CASSFDRGDRNQPQHF
TRBD2 - TRBJ2-7 TRBV6-1 TGTGCCAGCAGTGAAAGGAGCGGGGCGTGGGACGAGCAGTACTTC CASSERSGAWDEQYF
TRBD1 - TRBJ1-6 TRBV9 TGTGCCAGCAGCCCCCAGGGGGATGGTCGCCCCCTCCACTTT CASSPQGDGRPLHF
- - TRBJ1-3 TRBV6-5 TGTGCCAGCAGTTACTCCGGGAGAGGAAACACCATATATTTT CASSYSGRGNTIYF
- few TRBJ1-2 TRBV28 TGTGCCAGCAAAACAGGACAGCTCTATGGCTACACCTTC CASKTGQLYGYTF
- - TRBJ1-2 TRBV27 TGTGCCAGCAGTTTATCGTCTTTTAACTATGGCTACACCTTC CASSLSSFNYGYTF
TRBD1 - TRBJ2-7 TRBV10-3 TGTGCCATCAGTGACGGTACGGGGACAGGGCGAAGGGTGCAGTACTTC CAISDGTGTGRRVQYF
- - TRBJ1-6 TRBV6-1 TGTGCCAGCAGTGATCGGCAGGGCAATTCACCCCTCCACTTT CASSDRQGNSPLHF
- - TRBJ2-7 TRBV6-6 TGTGCCAGCAGTCCCTCCGGGACAATGCGCTACGAGCAGTACTTC CASSPSGTMRYEQYF
- - TRBJ1-1 TRBV10-2 TGCGCCAGCAGTGAGGGGGGAGGAAACACTGAAGCTTTCTTT CASSEGGGNTEAFF
- few TRBJ2-3 TRBV18 TGTGCCAGCTCACCATCGGCAGCGGCGACAGATACGCAGTATTTT CASSPSAAATDTQYF
- once TRBJ1-4 TRBV5-5 TGTGCCAGCAGCTTGTCGACAACCGACCTTGAAAAACTGTTTTTT CASSLSTTDLEKLFF
TRBD1 - TRBJ2-2 TRBV7-8 TGTGCCAGCAGCTTCCAGGGGGCGGGGAACACCGGGGAGCTGTTTTTT CASSFQGAGNTGELFF
- - TRBJ2-1 TRBV7-2 TGTGCCAGCAGCTTAGATCACTATTCCAATGAGCAGTTCTTC CASSLDHYSNEQFF